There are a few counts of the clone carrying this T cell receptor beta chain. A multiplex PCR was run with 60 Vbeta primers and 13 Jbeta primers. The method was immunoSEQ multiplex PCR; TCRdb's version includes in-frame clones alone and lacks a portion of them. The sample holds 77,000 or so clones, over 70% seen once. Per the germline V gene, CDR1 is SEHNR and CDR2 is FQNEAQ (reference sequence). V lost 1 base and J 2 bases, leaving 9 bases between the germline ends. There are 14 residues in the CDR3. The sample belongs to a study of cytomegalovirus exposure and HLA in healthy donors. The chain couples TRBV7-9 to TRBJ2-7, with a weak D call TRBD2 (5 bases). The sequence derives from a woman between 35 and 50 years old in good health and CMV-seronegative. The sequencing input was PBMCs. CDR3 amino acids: CASSLGGATYEQYF. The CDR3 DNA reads TGTGCCAGCAGCTTAGGGGGAGCTACCTACGAGCAGTACTTC.